This T cell receptor (beta chain) was recovered during a study of T cells in Graves' hyperthyroidism and ophthalmopathy. Study outcomes and limitations: Ophthalmopathy and stable hyperthyroidism were told apart by a 13 V-J model.

RNA transcripts were the template for amplifying TCR beta CDR3 regions. First-round RT-PCR targeting the TCR CDR3 was performed with the HTBI primer set. Via MiXCR, TCRdb re-called the multiplex PCR reads, giving one row per CDR3 protein. The data hold under 350,000 distinct CDR3 sequences, with roughly 13% observed a single time. This clonotype has a count of ten or more. Antigen unknown. A lack of ophthalmopathy progression within 18 months defined stable Graves' hyperthyroidism. Diagnosing involved the use of clinical symptoms, serum thyroxine and TRAb, thyroid ultrasound and orbital computed tomography. The material sequenced was blood. This TCR was sampled from a woman between 35 and 50 years old with Graves' hyperthyroidism.

The CDR3 spells CATSEAGTGQETQYF. In DNA, the CDR3 is TGTGCCACCAGTGAGGCCGGGACAGGGCAAGAGACCCAGTACTTC. The rearrangement links TRBV24-1 to TRBJ2-5; TRBD1 matches 9 bases. The CDR3 is made up of 15 amino acids. Germline CDR1 is KGHDR and CDR2 is SFDVKD. V lost 4 bases, J lost 2 bases, and 4 bases stayed unmatched.